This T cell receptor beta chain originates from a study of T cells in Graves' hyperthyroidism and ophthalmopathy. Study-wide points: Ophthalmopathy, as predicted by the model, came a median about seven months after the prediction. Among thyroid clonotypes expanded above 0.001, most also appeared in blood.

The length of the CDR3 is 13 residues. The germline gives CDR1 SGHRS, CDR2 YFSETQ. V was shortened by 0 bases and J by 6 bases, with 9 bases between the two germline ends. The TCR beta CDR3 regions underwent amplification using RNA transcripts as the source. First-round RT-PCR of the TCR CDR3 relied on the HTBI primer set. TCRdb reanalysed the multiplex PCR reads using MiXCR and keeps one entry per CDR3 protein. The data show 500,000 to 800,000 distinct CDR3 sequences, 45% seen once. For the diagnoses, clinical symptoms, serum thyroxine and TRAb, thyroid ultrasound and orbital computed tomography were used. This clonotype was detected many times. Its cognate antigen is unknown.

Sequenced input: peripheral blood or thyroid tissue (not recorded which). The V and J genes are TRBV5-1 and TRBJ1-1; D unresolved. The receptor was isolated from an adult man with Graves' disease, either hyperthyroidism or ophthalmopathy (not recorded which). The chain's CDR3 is CASSLAPPAEAFF. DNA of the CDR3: TGCGCCAGCAGCTTGGCACCTCCCGCTGAAGCTTTCTTT. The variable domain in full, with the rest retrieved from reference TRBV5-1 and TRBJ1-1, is KAGVTQTPRYLIKTRGQQVTLSCSPISGHRSVSWYQQTPGQGLQFLFEYFSETQRNKGNFPGRFSGRQFSNSRSEMNVSTLELGDSALYLCASSLAPPAEAFFGQGTRLTVV.